These 29 T cell receptor beta chains came from one sample sequenced in a study of early T cells in non-severe SARS-CoV-2 infection. Each CDR3 protein gets one entry after TCRdb re-called the 5' RACE reads with MiXCR. The sample comprises roughly 55,000 distinct CDR3 sequences, just under 15% of which are singletons, and over 8% rests with the top ten. The sequences come from whole blood, collected at baseline. The origin of the receptors is an adult who was a healthcare worker with PCR-confirmed SARS-CoV-2 infection or an uninfected control (not recorded which).

This clonotype was found a few times. V gene TRBV20-1 combines with J gene TRBJ2-1; 12 positions match TRBD2. With V trimmed by 3 bases and J by 0 bases, 6 bases remained unmatched. This CDR3 region has 17 residues. Germline V lookup: CDR1 DFQATT, CDR2 SNEGSKA (reference sequence). The CDR3 protein is CSASWLAGGVSYNEQFF. For the CDR3, the DNA is TGCAGTGCTAGTTGGCTAGCGGGAGGGGTCTCCTACAATGAGCAGTTCTTC.

V usage is TRBV12-3 or TRBV12-4 and J usage is TRBJ2-5; D might be TRBD1 (5 bases). The CDR3 sequence is 11 residues long. Trimming took 4 bases from V and 5 from J, leaving 5 bases between them. The CDR3 region has the DNA TGTGCCAGCAGTTACAGGGAGACCCAGTACTTC. Protein: CASSYRETQYF.

This clonotype was found a few times. The chain recombines TRBV20-1 with TRBJ1-2; no definite D call. Germline V lookup: CDR1 DFQATT, CDR2 SNEGSKA (reference sequence). The CDR3 runs to 12 residues. The V and J ends lost 6 bases and 4 bases respectively, with 12 bases between them. CDR3 nucleotides: TGCAGTGCAAGGACCGCCACCTATGGCTACACCTTC. Its protein is CSARTATYGYTF.

This clonotype was seen a handful of times. This sequence joins TRBV5-1 and TRBJ2-1, with 8 positions matching TRBD1. Germline lookup yields CDR1 SGHRS and CDR2 YFSETQ. J lost 1 base, V lost 5 bases, and 8 bases had no gene match. The CDR3 is made up of 16 amino acids. CDR3 nucleotide sequence: TGCGCCAGCAGGTTCCAGGGGGCGGGTTCCTACAATGAGCAGTTCTTC. This gives the protein CASRFQGAGSYNEQFF.

This clonotype was seen a handful of times. This chain uses TRBV7-8 with TRBJ2-2, with 8 bases lining up with TRBD1. This CDR3 is built from 14 residues. V was clipped by 5 bases and J by 6 bases; unmatched bases: 5. Germline V CDR1 and CDR2: SGHVS, FQNEAQ. CDR3 DNA sequence: TGTGCCAGCAGCCGAAACAGGGGGGCCGGGGAGCTGTTTTTT. The encoded protein is CASSRNRGAGELFF. The entire variable domain, with the rest obtained from reference TRBV7-8 and TRBJ2-2, is as follows: GAGVSQSPRYKVAKRGQDVALRCDPISGHVSLFWYQQALGQGPEFLTYFQNEAQLDKSGLPSDRFFAERPEGSVSTLKIQRTQQEDSAVYLCASSRNRGAGELFFGEGSRLTVL.

This clonotype was counted ten times or more. The CDR3 DNA reads as TGTGCCAGCAGCTTAGGACTGGGGGGAGGGGCCAGCACAGATACGCAGTATTTT. Translation gives CASSLGLGGGASTDTQYF. This chain joins TRBV7-2 and TRBJ2-3, with 7 bases fitting TRBD2. This CDR3 comprises 18 residues. Germline assignment: CDR1 SGHTA and CDR2 FQGNSA. Trimming at V came to 1 base and at J to 0 bases, leaving 10 bases not matched to a gene.

The rearrangement joins TRBV12-3 or TRBV12-4 to TRBJ1-1; D is unresolved. Trimming cost V 3 bases and J 0 bases, with 8 bases left between them. CDR3 length equals 14 residues. The CDR3 region is CASSFDPVNTEAFF. CDR3 DNA sequence: TGTGCCAGCAGTTTCGACCCAGTGAACACTGAAGCTTTCTTT.

This clonotype was found a few times. The rearrangement uses TRBV12-3 or TRBV12-4 and TRBJ2-7, with D maybe TRBD2 (6 bases). V was shortened by 3 bases and J by 6 bases, with 18 bases between the two germline ends. The CDR3 length is 15 residues. The DNA of the CDR3 is TGTGCCAGCAGTTTGGAGGGACTCCCCTCCGTCGAGCAGTACTTC. Its protein product is CASSLEGLPSVEQYF.

The chain has TRBV29-1 and TRBJ2-5, with 7 bases identical to TRBD1. In germline, CDR1 is SQVTM, CDR2 ANQGSEA. The ends lost 4 bases at V and 3 bases at J; junction bases unmatched: 2. This CDR3 is built from 12 residues. CDR3 region: CSVVGTEETQYF. Written as DNA, the CDR3 is TGCAGCGTTGTCGGGACAGAAGAGACCCAGTACTTC.

This clonotype was seen more than once but under ten times. V usage is TRBV12-3 or TRBV12-4 and J usage is TRBJ2-4, with D perhaps being TRBD1 or TRBD2 (6 bases each). Deletions cut 5 bases from V and 8 bases from J, with 19 bases between. The CDR3 totals 15 residues. The CDR3 DNA is TGTGCCAGCAGTCCCCGACAGGCCCGGAGGGACATTCAGTACTTC. Its translation: CASSPRQARRDIQYF.

The sample holds a few counts of this clonotype. The chain has TRBV7-9 and TRBJ2-3, with TRBD2 matching 14 bases. V dropped 5 bases and J dropped 2; count of bases not matched to a gene: 6. Germline loops: CDR1 SEHNR, CDR2 FQNEAQ (reference sequence). The CDR3 length is 17 residues. The CDR3 DNA follows: TGTGCCAGCAGCACAGGGACTAGCGGGGGTTTCACAGATACGCAGTATTTT. It encodes CASSTGTSGGFTDTQYF. Variable domain in full (rest from reference TRBV7-9 and TRBJ2-3): DTGVSQNPRHKITKRGQNVTFRCDPISEHNRLYWYRQTLGQGPEFLTYFQNEAQLEKSRLLSDRFSAERPKGSFSTLEIQRTEQGDSAMYLCASSTGTSGGFTDTQYFGPGTRLTVL.

This clonotype was counted a few times. The J gene is TRBJ1-1, the V gene TRBV10-3; no definite D call. The CDR3 length is 13 residues. Trimming removed 6 bases at V and 1 base at J, with 9 bases between. Germline V gene sequence: CDR1 ENHRY, CDR2 SYGVKD. The CDR3 loop is CAIRTPENTEAFF. The CDR3 DNA follows: TGTGCCATCAGAACACCCGAGAACACTGAAGCTTTCTTT.

This clonotype was recorded a few times. V and J are TRBV28 and TRBJ2-2; TRBD2 matches 11 bases. The CDR3 covers 15 residues. CDR1 is MDHEN, CDR2 SYDVKM, per germline. V shed 6 bases and J 7 bases; nucleotides not matched to a gene: 7. The CDR3 sequence: CASSIPGTSGGELFF. The CDR3 region has the DNA TGTGCCAGCAGCATCCCCGGGACTAGCGGCGGGGAGCTGTTTTTT. The whole variable domain, filled in from reference TRBV28 and TRBJ2-2, reads DVKVTQSSRYLVKRTGEKVFLECVQDMDHENMFWYRQDPGLGLRLIYFSYDVKMKEKGDIPEGYSVSREKKERFSLILESASTNQTSMYLCASSIPGTSGGELFFGEGSRLTVL.

Many counts were recorded for this clonotype. The chain couples TRBV10-2 to TRBJ1-5, with 7 bases aligning to TRBD1. J lost 4 bases, V lost 6 bases, and 3 bases had no gene match. The V gene's germline CDR1 is WSHSY and CDR2 SAAADI. The CDR3 is 13 residues long. For the CDR3, the DNA is TGCGCCAGCAGCACGACAGGGAATCAGCCCCAGCATTTT. Amino acid sequence: CASSTTGNQPQHF.

The gene calls are TRBV4-1 and TRBJ2-5; 10 nucleotides align to TRBD2. V shed 4 bases and J 1 base; nucleotides not matched to a gene: 12. Germline CDR1 and CDR2: MGHRA and YSYEKL. This CDR3 has 18 residues. CDR3 DNA sequence: TGCGCCAGCAGCCCAGGGACGAGTAGCGGGAGGTTCCAAGAGACCCAGTACTTC. It translates to CASSPGTSSGRFQETQYF.

This clonotype was detected a few times. The chain couples TRBV6-1 to TRBJ1-1; D gene ambiguous. CDR3 length: 13 amino acids. V was cut by 8 bases and J by 1 base, with 11 bases left in between. Germline V gene sequence: CDR1 MNHNS, CDR2 SASEGT. Here the CDR3 reads CASRKDSNTEAFF. The CDR3 DNA reads TGTGCCAGCCGGAAGGACTCGAACACTGAAGCTTTCTTT.

This clonotype was picked up a small number of times. The chain is built from TRBV30 and TRBJ2-1; 8 nucleotides align to TRBD2. V shed 0 bases and J 6 bases; nucleotides not matched to a gene: 1. Germline V gives CDR1 GTSNPN, CDR2 SVGIG (reference sequence). The length of the CDR3 is 13 residues. The DNA of the CDR3 is TGTGCCTGGAGTGTAGGGACTAGCAATGAGCAGTTCTTC. This translates into CAWSVGTSNEQFF.

This clonotype was found many times. The chain combines TRBV25-1 with TRBJ2-2; D remains unclear. V was clipped by 1 base and J by 6 bases, with 9 bases between them. In germline, CDR1 is MGHDK, CDR2 SYGVNS. The CDR3 runs 14 residues. The CDR3 sequence is CASSELGKPGELFF. CDR3 nucleotide sequence: TGTGCCAGCAGTGAATTGGGGAAACCCGGGGAGCTGTTTTTT.

The table lists this clonotype with a few counts. The chain couples TRBV20-1 to TRBJ1-5; weak D call: TRBD1 (5 bases). The CDR3 spans 16 residues. Deletions cut 3 bases from V and 6 bases from J, with 21 bases between. Germline V CDR1 and CDR2: DFQATT, SNEGSKA (reference sequence). CDR3 protein: CSASAGVDKGAQPQHF. In DNA, the CDR3 is TGCAGTGCTAGTGCGGGTGTGGACAAAGGGGCTCAGCCCCAGCATTTT.

This clonotype was observed many times. V is TRBV27 and J is TRBJ1-1; possibly TRBD1 for D (5 bases). CDR1 MNHEY and CDR2 SMNVEV come from the germline V gene (reference sequence). V lost 1 base and J 1 base, leaving 7 bases between the germline ends. The CDR3 sequence is 14 residues long. CDR3 nucleotides: TGTGCCAGCAGTTTATGGGGCCAGAACACTGAAGCTTTCTTT. It specifies CASSLWGQNTEAFF.

The sample holds one count of this clonotype. The chain uses TRBV12-3 or TRBV12-4 and TRBJ2-1; 7 nucleotides match TRBD2. The V gene end was trimmed by 6 bases and the J gene end by 5 bases; junction bases not matched to a gene: 10. The CDR3 has 15 residues. The CDR3 loop reads CASSPRAGINNEQFF. In DNA form, the CDR3 reads TGTGCCAGCAGCCCAAGAGCGGGGATTAACAATGAGCAGTTCTTC.

This chain links TRBV6-1 with TRBJ1-3; unclear D gene. The V gene's germline CDR1 is MNHNS and CDR2 SASEGT. The CDR3 consists of 14 residues. Trimming stripped 6 bases from V and 4 bases from J, with 13 bases between. The CDR3 reads CASRREEMGNTIYF. The CDR3 DNA reads as TGTGCCAGCAGAAGGGAGGAAATGGGAAACACCATATATTTT.

This clonotype was found many times. CDR3 residues: CASSQPYQETQYF. The CDR3, as DNA: TGCGCCAGCAGCCAACCGTACCAAGAGACCCAGTACTTC. The chain couples TRBV5-1 to TRBJ2-5; D unresolved. V was clipped by 4 bases and J by 0 bases, with 7 bases between them. Germline V CDR1 and CDR2: SGHRS, YFSETQ. This CDR3 spans 13 amino acids.

The chain uses TRBV11-2 and TRBJ2-5; 10 bases align to TRBD1. V trimming: 3 bases; J trimming: 2 bases; junction bases outside the gene matches: 6. This CDR3 spans 16 amino acids. Per the germline V gene, CDR1 is SGHAT and CDR2 is FQNNGV. The CDR3 is CASSFTRTGGQETQYF. Written as DNA, the CDR3 is TGTGCCAGCAGCTTTACTCGGACAGGGGGACAAGAGACCCAGTACTTC.

J is TRBJ2-7 and V is TRBV19; 7 nucleotides match TRBD1. V gave up 9 bases and J gave up 0 bases; unmatched junction bases: 8. The CDR3 is made up of 14 amino acids. Germline CDR1 is LNHDA and CDR2 is SQIVND (reference sequence). The CDR3 DNA reads as TGTGCCAGCGCGCTGACAGGGAGCTCCTACGAGCAGTACTTC. It is translated as CASALTGSSYEQYF.

This clonotype was observed a few times. The chain carries TRBV14 and TRBJ2-1; TRBD2 matches 10 bases. The V gene's germline CDR1 is SGHDN and CDR2 FVKESK. The junction had 2 bases not matched to a gene; V was cut back by 2 bases and J by 4 bases. This CDR3 comprises 15 residues. As DNA, the CDR3 is TGTGCCAGCAGCCAACTAGCGGGGGCTTACAATGAGCAGTTCTTC. This encodes CASSQLAGAYNEQFF. Full variable domain (remainder filled in from reference TRBV14 and TRBJ2-1): EAGVTQFPSHSVIEKGQTVTLRCDPISGHDNLYWYRRVMGKEIKFLLHFVKESKQDESGMPNNRFLAERTGGTYSTLKVQPAELEDSGVYFCASSQLAGAYNEQFFGPGTRLTVL.

In this sample, this clonotype turned up a few times. The chain employs TRBV23-1 and TRBJ2-3; TRBD2 might be the D (5 bases). TRBV23-1 is an ORF; its function is uncertain. The CDR3 is made up of 14 amino acids. V was cut by 2 bases and J by 7 bases, with 13 bases left in between. This CDR3 is CASSQAGSRNTQYF. CDR3 nucleotide sequence: TGCGCCAGCAGTCAAGCGGGTAGCCGTAATACGCAGTATTTT.

This clonotype was observed a few times. This chain connects TRBV12-3 or TRBV12-4 to TRBJ2-1; perhaps TRBD2 as D (5 bases). V was cut by 4 bases and J by 5 bases, with 18 bases left in between. CDR3 length equals 16 residues. For the CDR3, the DNA is TGTGCCAGCAGTTCTCTACGGGGTGGTGGACACAATGAGCAGTTCTTC. Translated: CASSSLRGGGHNEQFF.

This clonotype was observed a few times. The genes are TRBV6-1 and TRBJ1-5; tentative D call: TRBD1 (6 bases). Germline values: CDR1 MNHNS, CDR2 SASEGT. The V gene lost 6 bases and the J gene lost 7 bases, with 10 bases spanning the gap. This CDR3 has 12 residues. The CDR3 loop is CASRTGRQPQHF. The DNA of the CDR3 is TGTGCCAGCAGAACAGGGAGACAGCCCCAGCATTTT.